The present TCR beta chain was sequenced within a study of T and B cells in COVID-19 patients. Study context: At median age around 36 years, recovered patients were younger than active-infection patients at more than 65.

Deletions cut 0 bases from V and 6 bases from J, with 15 bases between. The CDR3 is 15 amino acids. Per germline, CDR1 LGHNA and CDR2 YSLEER. Multiplex PCR with BIOMED2 TRB-A/B primer pools amplified TRB rearrangements. TCRdb passed the multiplex PCR reads through MiXCR, listing each CDR3 protein once. The sample lists roughly 4,000 distinct CDR3 sequences, roughly a quarter seen once, with about two fifths in the top ten. Each TRB amplification used about 220-500 ng of genomic DNA from blood. The sequenced sample was blood. The receptor comes from a human donor with active COVID-19. The donor label of this sample is uncertain. The V and J genes are TRBV4-3 and TRBJ2-7; either TRBD1 or TRBD2 may supply D (5 bases each). The CDR3 DNA reads as TGCGCCAGCAGCCAAGACCCCCTTGGGGACGGCGAGCAGTACTTC. This codes for CASSQDPLGDGEQYF.